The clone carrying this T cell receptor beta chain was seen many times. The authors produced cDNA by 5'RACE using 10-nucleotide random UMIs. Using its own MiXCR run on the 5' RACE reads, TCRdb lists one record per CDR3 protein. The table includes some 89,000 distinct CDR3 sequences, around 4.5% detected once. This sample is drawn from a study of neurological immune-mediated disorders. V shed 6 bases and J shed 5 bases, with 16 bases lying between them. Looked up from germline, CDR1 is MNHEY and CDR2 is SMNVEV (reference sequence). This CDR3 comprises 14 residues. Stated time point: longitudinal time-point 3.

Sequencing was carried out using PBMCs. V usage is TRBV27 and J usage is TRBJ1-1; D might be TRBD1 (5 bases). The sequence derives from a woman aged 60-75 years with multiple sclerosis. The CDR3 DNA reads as TGTGCCAGCAGGGGGATTTCCTGGGGGACTGAAGCTTTCTTT. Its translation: CASRGISWGTEAFF.